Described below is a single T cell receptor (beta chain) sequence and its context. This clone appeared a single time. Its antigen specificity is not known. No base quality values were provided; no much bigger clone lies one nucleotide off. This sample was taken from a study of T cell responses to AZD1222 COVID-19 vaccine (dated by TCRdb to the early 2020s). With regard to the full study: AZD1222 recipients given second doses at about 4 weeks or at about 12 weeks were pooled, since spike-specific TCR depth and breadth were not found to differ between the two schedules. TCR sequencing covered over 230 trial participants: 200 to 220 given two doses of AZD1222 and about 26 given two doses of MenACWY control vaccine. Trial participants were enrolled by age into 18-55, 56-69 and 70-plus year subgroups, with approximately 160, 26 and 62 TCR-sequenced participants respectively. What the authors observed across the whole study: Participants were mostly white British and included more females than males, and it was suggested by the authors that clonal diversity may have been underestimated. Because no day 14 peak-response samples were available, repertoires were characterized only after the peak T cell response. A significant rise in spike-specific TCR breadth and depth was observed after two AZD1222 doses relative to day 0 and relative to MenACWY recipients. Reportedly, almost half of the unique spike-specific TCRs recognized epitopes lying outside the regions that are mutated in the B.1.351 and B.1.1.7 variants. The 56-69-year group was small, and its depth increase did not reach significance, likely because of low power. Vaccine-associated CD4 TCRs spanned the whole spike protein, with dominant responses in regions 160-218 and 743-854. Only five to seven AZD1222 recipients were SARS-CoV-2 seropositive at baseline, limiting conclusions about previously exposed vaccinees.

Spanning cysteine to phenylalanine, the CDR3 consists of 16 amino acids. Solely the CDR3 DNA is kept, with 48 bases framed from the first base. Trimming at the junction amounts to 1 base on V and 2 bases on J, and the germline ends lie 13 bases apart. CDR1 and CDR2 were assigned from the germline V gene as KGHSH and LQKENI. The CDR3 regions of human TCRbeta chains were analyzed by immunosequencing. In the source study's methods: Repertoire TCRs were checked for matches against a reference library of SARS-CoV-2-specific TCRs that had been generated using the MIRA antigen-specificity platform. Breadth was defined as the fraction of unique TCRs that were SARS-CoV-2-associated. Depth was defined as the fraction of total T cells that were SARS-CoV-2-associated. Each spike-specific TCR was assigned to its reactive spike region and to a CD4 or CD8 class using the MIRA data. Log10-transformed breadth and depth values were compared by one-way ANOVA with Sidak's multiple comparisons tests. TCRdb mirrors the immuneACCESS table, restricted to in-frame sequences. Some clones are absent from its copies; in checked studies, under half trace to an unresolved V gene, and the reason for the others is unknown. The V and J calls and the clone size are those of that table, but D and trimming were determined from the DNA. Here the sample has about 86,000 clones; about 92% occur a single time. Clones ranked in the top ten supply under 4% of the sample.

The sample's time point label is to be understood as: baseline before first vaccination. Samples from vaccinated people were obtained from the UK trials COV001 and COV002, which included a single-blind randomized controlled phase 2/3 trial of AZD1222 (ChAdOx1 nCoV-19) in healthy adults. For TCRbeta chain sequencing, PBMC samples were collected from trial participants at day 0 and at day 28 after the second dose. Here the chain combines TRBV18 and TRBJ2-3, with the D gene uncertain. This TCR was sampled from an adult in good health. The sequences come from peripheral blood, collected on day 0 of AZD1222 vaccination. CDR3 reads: CASSPQSGSYTDTQYF. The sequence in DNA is TGTGCCAGCTCACCACAATCGGGCTCATACACAGATACGCAGTATTTT.